Listed here are 5 T cell receptor beta chains from one sample, sequenced in a study of patients and donors after allogeneic stem cell transplantation. TCRdb re-derived calls from the RT-PCR reads in MiXCR, one entry per CDR3 protein. The sample has hundreds of thousands of distinct CDR3 sequences, roughly 16% seen once. Sequenced input: blood, either unsorted or a sorted T cell fraction (not recorded which). The source is a human donor who was either an allogeneic HSCT recipient or a stem cell or donor lymphocyte infusion donor (not recorded which). It is not recorded whose cells these are; they may come from a transplant donor.

V is TRBV9 and J is TRBJ2-7; TRBD1 aligns across 11 bases. This CDR3 spans 14 amino acids. Looked up from germline, CDR1 is SGDLS and CDR2 is YYNGEE. V was clipped by 7 bases and J by 3 bases; unmatched bases: 6. The CDR3 protein is CASASGQGDYEQYF. CDR3 nucleotide sequence: TGTGCCAGCGCCTCGGGACAGGGGGACTACGAGCAGTACTTC.

This chain joins TRBV7-9 and TRBJ2-1; TRBD2 is a possible D gene (7 bases). The CDR3 runs 13 residues. Germline V gene sequence: CDR1 SEHNR, CDR2 FQNEAQ (reference sequence). The germline V and J ends were trimmed by 4 bases and 13 bases, with 17 bases remaining between them. The CDR3 nucleotides read TGTGCCAGCAGCTACGGGGGGCCCATGGAACAGTTCTTC. Residues: CASSYGGPMEQFF.

This clonotype was picked up a small number of times. This chain uses TRBV7-2 with TRBJ2-3; unclear D gene. The CDR3 is made up of 14 amino acids. Trimming stripped 3 bases from V and 2 bases from J, with 9 bases between. Germline loops: CDR1 SGHTA, CDR2 FQGNSA. CDR3: CASSFRAFTDTQYF. DNA of the CDR3: TGTGCCAGCAGCTTTCGAGCCTTCACAGATACGCAGTATTTT.

This chain connects TRBV5-1 to TRBJ1-1; 8 bases map to TRBD1. The CDR3 spans 14 residues. J gave up 5 bases and V 4 bases, and 7 bases lay outside the gene matches. CDR1 SGHRS and CDR2 YFSETQ come from the germline V gene. CDR3 loop: CASSPRDRGTEAFF. DNA of the CDR3: TGCGCCAGCAGCCCCCGAGACAGGGGAACTGAAGCTTTCTTT.

The table lists this clonotype with a few counts. The gene calls are TRBV15 and TRBJ2-1; D unresolved. From germline, CDR1 is LNHNV and CDR2 YYDKDF (reference sequence). This CDR3 comprises 15 residues. V was shortened by 1 base and J by 4 bases, with 11 bases between the two germline ends. This CDR3 reads CATSRAQPLYNEQFF. The CDR3 DNA follows: TGTGCCACCAGCAGAGCCCAGCCCCTTTACAATGAGCAGTTCTTC.